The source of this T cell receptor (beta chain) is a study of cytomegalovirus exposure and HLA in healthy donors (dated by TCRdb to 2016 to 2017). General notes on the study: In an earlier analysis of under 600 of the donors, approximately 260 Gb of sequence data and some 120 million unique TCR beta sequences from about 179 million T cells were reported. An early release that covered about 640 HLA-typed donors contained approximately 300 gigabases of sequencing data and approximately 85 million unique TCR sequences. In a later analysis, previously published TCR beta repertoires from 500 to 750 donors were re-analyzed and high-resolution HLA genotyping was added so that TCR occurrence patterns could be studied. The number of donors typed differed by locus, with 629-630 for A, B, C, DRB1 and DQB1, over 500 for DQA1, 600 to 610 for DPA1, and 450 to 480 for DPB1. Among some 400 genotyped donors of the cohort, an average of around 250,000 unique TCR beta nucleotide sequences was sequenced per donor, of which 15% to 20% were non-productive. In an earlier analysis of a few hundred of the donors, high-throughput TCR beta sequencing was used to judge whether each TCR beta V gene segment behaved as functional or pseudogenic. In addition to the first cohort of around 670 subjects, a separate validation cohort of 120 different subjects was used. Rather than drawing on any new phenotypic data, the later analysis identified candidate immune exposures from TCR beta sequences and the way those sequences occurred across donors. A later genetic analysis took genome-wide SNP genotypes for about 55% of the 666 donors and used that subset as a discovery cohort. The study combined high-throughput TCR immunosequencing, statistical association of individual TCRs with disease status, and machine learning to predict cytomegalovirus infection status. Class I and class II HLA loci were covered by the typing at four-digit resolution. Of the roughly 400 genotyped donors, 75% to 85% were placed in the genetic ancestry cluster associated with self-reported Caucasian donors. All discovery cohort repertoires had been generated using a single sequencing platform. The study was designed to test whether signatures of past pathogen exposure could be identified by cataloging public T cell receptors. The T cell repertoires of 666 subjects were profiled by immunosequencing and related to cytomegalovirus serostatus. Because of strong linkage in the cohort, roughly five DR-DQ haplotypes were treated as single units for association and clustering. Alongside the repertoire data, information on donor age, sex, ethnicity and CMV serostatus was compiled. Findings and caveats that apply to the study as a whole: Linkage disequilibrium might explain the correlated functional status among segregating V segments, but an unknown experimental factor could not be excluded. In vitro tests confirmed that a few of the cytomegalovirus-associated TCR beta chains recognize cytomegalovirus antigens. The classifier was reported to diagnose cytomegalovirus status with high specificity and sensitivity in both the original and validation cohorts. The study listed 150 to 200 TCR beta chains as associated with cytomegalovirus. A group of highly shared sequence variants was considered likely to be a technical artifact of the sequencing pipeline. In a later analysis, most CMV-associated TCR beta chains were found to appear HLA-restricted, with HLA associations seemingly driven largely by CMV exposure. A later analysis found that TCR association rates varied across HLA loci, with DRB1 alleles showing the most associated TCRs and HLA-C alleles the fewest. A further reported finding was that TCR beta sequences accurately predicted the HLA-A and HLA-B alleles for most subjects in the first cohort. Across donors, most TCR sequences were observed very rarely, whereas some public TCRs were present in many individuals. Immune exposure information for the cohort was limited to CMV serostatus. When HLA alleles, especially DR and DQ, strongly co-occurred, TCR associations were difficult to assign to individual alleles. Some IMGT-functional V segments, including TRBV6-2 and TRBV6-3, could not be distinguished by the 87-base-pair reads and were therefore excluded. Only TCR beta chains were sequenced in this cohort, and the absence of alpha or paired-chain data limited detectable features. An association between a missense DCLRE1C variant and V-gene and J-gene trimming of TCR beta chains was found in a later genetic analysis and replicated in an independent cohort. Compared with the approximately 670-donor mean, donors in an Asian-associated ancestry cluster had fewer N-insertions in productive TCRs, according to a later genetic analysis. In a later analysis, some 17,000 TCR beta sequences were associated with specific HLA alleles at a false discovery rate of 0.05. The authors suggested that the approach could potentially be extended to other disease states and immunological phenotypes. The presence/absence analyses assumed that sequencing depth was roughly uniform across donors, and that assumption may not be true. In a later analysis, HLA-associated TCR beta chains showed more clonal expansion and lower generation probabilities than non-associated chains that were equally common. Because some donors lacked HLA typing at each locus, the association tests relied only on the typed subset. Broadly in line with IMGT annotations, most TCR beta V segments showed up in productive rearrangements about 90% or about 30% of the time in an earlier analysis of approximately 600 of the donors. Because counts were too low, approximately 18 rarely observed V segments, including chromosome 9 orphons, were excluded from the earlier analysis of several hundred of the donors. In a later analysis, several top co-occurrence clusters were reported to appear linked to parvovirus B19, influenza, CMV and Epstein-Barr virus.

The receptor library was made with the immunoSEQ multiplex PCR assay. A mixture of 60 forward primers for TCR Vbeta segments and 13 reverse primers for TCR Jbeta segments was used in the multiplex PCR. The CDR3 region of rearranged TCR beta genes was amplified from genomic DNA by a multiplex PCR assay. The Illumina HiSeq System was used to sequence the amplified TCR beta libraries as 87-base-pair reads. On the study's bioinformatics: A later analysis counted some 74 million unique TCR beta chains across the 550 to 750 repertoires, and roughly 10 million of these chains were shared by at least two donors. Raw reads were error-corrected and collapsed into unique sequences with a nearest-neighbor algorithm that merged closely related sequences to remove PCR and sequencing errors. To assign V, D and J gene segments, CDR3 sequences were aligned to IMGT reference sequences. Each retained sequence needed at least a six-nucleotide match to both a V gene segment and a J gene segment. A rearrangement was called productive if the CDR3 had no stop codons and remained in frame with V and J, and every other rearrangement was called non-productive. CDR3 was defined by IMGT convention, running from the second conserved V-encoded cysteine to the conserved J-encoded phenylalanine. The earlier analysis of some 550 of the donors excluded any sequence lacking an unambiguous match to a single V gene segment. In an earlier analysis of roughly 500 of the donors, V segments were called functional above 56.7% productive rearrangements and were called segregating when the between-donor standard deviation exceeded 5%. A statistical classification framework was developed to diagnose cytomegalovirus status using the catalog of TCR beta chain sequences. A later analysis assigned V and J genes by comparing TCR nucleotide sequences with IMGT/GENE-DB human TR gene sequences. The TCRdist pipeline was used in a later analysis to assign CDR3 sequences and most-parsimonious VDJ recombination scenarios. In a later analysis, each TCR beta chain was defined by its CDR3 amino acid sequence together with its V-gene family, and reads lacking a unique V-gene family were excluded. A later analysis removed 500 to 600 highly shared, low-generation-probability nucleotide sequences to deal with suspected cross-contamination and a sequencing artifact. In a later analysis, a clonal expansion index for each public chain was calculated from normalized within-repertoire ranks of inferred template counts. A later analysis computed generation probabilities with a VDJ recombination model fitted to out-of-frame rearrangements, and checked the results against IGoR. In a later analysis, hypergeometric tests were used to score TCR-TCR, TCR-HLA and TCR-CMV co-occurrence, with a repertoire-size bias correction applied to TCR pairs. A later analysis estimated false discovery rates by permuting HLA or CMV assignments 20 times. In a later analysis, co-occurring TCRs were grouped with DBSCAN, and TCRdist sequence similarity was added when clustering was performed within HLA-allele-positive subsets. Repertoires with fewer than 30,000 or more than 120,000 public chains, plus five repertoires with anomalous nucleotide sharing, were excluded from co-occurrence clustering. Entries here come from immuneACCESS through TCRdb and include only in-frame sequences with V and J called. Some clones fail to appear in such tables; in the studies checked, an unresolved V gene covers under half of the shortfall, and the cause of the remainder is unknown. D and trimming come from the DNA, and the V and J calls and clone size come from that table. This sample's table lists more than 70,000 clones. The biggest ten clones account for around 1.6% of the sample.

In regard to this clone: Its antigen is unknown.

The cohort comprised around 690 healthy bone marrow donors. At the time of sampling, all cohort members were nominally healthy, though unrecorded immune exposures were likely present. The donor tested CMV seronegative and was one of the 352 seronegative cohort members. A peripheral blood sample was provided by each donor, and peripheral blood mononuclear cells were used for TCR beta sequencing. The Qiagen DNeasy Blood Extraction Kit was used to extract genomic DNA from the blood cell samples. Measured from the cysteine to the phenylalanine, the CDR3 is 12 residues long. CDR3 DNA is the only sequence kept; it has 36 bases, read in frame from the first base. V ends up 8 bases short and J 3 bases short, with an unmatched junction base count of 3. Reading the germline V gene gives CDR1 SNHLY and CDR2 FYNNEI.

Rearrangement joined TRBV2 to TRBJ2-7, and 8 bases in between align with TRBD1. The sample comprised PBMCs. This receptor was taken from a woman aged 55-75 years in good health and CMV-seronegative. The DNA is TGTGCCAGCTCGGGACAGGTCTACGAGCAGTACTTC. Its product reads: CASSGQVYEQYF.